These 11 T cell receptor beta chains came from one sample sequenced in a study of cytomegalovirus exposure and HLA in healthy donors. Primers included in the PCR were 60 Vbeta and 13 Jbeta primers. Measured with immunoSEQ multiplex PCR; TCRdb has only the in-frame clones, and not every one. Seen here are 150,000 to 200,000 clones, roughly four fifths observed once, and the top ten hold about 4.9%. The specimen sequenced was PBMCs. Receptor source: a girl under 18 in good health and CMV-seropositive.

This chain joins TRBV6-1 and TRBJ1-3; 8 nucleotides match TRBD1. Germline V gene lookup returns CDR1 MNHNS and CDR2 SASEGT. CDR3 length equals 15 residues. V was pared by 6 bases and J by 0 bases, with 4 bases of the junction left unmatched. CDR3 amino acids: CASSADRGSGNTIYF. CDR3 DNA sequence: TGTGCCAGCAGCGCTGACAGGGGCTCTGGAAACACCATATATTTT.

V gene TRBV7-8 combines with J gene TRBJ1-2, with D perhaps TRBD1 (5 bases). The V end was cut by 5 bases, the J end by 8 bases, with 12 bases between. The germline V gene has CDR1 SGHVS and CDR2 FQNEAQ. This CDR3 contains 12 residues. The CDR3 DNA reads as TGTGCCAGCAGCCAAGGGGCGACGGGCTACACCTTC. Residues: CASSQGATGYTF.

The gene calls are TRBV7-8 and TRBJ2-1; 9 positions match TRBD1. Trimming at V came to 6 bases and at J to 5 bases, leaving 11 bases not matched to a gene. The length of the CDR3 is 16 residues. Looked up from germline, CDR1 is SGHVS and CDR2 is FQNEAQ. CDR3 region: CASSLRRDRVNNEQFF. CDR3 sequence (DNA): TGTGCCAGCAGTCTAAGGCGGGACAGGGTCAACAATGAGCAGTTCTTC.

V usage is TRBV10-3 and J usage is TRBJ2-5; possible D gene TRBD1, 6 bases. TRBJ2-7 matches the DNA end more closely, so the J call is doubtful. This CDR3 spans 15 amino acids. The germline gives CDR1 ENHRY, CDR2 SYGVKD. The CDR3 spells CAISDDVGATYEQYF. The DNA of the CDR3 is TGTGCCATCAGTGATGATGTGGGGGCCACCTACGAGCAGTACTTC.

With regard to this clone: At one end the junction does not follow the germline gene, possibly because of a read error. The chain couples TRBV7-9 to TRBJ1-1; 7 bases map to TRBD1. Germline loops: CDR1 SEHNR, CDR2 FQNEAQ (reference sequence). The CDR3 extends over 15 amino acids. CDR3 loop: CSSSSGSGGDTEAFF. The DNA for the CDR3 is TGTTCCAGCAGCTCGGGGTCAGGGGGAGACACTGAAGCTTTCTTT.

V is TRBV1 and J is TRBJ1-2; the table's D call TRBD1 went unverified against the DNA. TRBV1 is a recognized pseudogene. The CDR3 length is 19 residues. CDR3 residues: CTSSTRTGGVLGYRYGYTF. In DNA form, the CDR3 reads TGCACCAGCAGCACCCGAACAGGGGGCGTTTTGGGTTATCGCTATGGCTACACCTTC.

The chain is built from TRBV6-5 and TRBJ1-6, with D tentatively TRBD1 (5 bases). V shed 5 bases and J shed 5 bases, with 10 bases lying between them. Germline V gene data show CDR1 as MNHEY and CDR2 as SVGAGI. The CDR3 runs to 14 residues. The CDR3 loop reads CASSTPGNNSPLHF. CDR3 DNA: TGTGCCAGCAGTACCCCAGGGAATAATTCACCCCTCCACTTT.

The chain combines TRBV6-5 with TRBJ2-1; 9 positions agree with TRBD1. The CDR3 spans 15 residues. Trimming cost V 6 bases and J 6 bases; bases outside gene matches: 9. CDR1 MNHEY and CDR2 SVGAGI come from the germline V gene. CDR3 loop: CASRSGTGIPNEQFF. The CDR3, as DNA: TGTGCCAGCAGAAGCGGGACAGGGATACCCAATGAGCAGTTCTTC.

The chain carries TRBV5-5 and TRBJ1-2; D call uncertain. CDR3 length equals 17 residues. V lost 4 bases and J 8 bases, leaving 27 bases between the germline ends. Germline V gene data show CDR1 as SGHKS and CDR2 as YYEKEE (reference sequence). CDR3 coding DNA: TGTGCCAGCAGCCCCACCTTGACGGGATTCAGATCGGGAGGCTACACCTTC. Its protein product is CASSPTLTGFRSGGYTF.

The chain joins TRBV2 to TRBJ2-7; D might be TRBD1 (6 bases). This CDR3 region has 13 residues. Trimming stripped 4 bases from V and 6 bases from J, with 13 bases between. The germline V gene has CDR1 SNHLY and CDR2 FYNNEI. CDR3 DNA sequence: TGTGCCAGCAGTGGTCAGGGGTACGCCGAGCAGTACTTC. Its translation: CASSGQGYAEQYF.

The chain employs TRBV15 and TRBJ1-4; TRBD1 matches at 9 bases. CDR3 size: 17 residues. Per germline, CDR1 LNHNV and CDR2 YYDKDF (reference sequence). V trimming: 3 bases; J trimming: 8 bases; junction bases outside the gene matches: 13. The DNA for the CDR3 is TGTGCCACCAGCAGGCTATTCCGGGACAGGGTAGACGAAAAACTGTTTTTT. The encoded protein is CATSRLFRDRVDEKLFF.